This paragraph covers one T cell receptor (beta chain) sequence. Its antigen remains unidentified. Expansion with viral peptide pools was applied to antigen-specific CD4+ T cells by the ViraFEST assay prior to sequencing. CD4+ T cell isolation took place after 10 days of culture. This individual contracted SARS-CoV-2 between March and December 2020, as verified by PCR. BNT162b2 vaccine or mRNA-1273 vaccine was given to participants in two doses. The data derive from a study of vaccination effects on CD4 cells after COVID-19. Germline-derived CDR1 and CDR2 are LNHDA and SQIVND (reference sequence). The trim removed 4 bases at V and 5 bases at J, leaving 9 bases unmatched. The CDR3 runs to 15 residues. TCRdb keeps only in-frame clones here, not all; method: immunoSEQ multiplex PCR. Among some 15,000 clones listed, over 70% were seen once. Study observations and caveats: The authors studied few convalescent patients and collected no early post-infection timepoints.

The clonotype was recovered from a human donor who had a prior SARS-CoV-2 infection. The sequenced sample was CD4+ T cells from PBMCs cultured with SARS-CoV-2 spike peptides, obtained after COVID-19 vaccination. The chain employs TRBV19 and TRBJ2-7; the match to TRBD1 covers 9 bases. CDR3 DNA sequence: TGTGCCAGTAGTAGGGTCCTGGGACAGGGACACGAGCAGTACTTC. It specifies CASSRVLGQGHEQYF. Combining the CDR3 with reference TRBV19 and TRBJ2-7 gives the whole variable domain DGGITQSPKYLFRKEGQNVTLSCEQNLNHDAMYWYRQDPGQGLRLIYYSQIVNDFQKGDIAEGYSVSREKKESFPLTVTSAQKNPTAFYLCASSRVLGQGHEQYFGPGTRLTVT.